Below, 3 T cell receptor beta chains from the same sample are listed, as sequenced in a study of blood T cells in healthy people across ages (dated by TCRdb to the mid-2010s). Libraries were prepared through 5' RACE. The instrument was an Illumina HiSeq 2500. A second PCR of roughly 7 to 11 cycles was run with a J-beta primer mix and a sample-barcoded 5' primer. The public reads were reprocessed in TCRdb via fastp at Q25 and MiXCR, keeping in-frame beta chains. Rows merge per CDR3 protein into single entries with the most common DNA and genes. Within this sample are some 760,000 distinct CDR3 sequences, with roughly 25% of them counted one time only. Together, the top ten hold under 10% of the sample. These same data were also listed under a study on T cells of mothers and their children.

Source material: blood. These receptors all stem from a boy aged 5 to 17 in good health.

In this sample, this clonotype turned up a few times. The chain is built from TRBV29-1 and TRBJ2-5, with 10 bases that match TRBD2. The tail of the sequence fits TRBJ2-1 better, so the J call may be wrong. Per germline, CDR1 SQVTM and CDR2 ANQGSEA. This CDR3 is 17 amino acids long. CDR3 protein: CSVEREQREGPYNEQFF. The CDR3 nucleotides read TGCAGCGTTGAGAGGGAGCAGCGGGAGGGCCCGTACAATGAGCAGTTCTTC.

V usage is TRBV9 and J usage is TRBJ1-4, with 7 bases matching TRBD1. Unmatched junction bases numbered 12, after V lost 3 bases and J lost 10 bases. In germline, CDR1 is SGDLS, CDR2 YYNGEE. The CDR3 runs 15 residues. CDR3 in DNA: TGTGCCAGCAGCGGACGTGGGACAGATCAGGGAAAACTGTTTTTT. This sequence encodes CASSGRGTDQGKLFF.

This clonotype showed up just a few times. The J gene is TRBJ2-5, the V gene TRBV27; no clear D. CDR3 size: 13 residues. Between the trimmed V and J ends, which lost 4 bases and 9 bases, there was a span of 15 bases. Germline V gives CDR1 MNHEY, CDR2 SMNVEV (reference sequence). CDR3 DNA sequence: TGTGCCAGCAGTTCCGGGCCCTTTCGGGCCCAGTACTTC. Amino acids: CASSSGPFRAQYF.